This T cell receptor (beta chain) comes out of a study of cytomegalovirus exposure and HLA in healthy donors. For the study at large: A previous analysis identified approximately 110 million unique TCR beta sequences derived from roughly 180 million T cells.

The germline gives CDR1 SGHRS, CDR2 YFSETQ. V gave up 1 base and J gave up 7 bases, with 8 bases separating them. The CDR3 spans 13 residues. PCR primers comprised 60 Vbeta and 13 Jbeta primers. Sequencing was performed with immunoSEQ multiplex PCR; in TCRdb, only in-frame clones are kept and a portion is missing. This sample has around 100,000 clones; about 82% occur once, and the top ten carry 6% to 8%. As regards this clone: Its target is unknown.

Study-wide findings and caveats: Productive status was seen about 87% or about 30% of the time for most TCR beta V segments in an earlier analysis.

This chain links TRBV5-1 with TRBJ2-2, with D perhaps matching TRBD2 (6 bases). Sequencing used PBMCs. This TCR was sampled from a young man in good health and CMV-seronegative. This CDR3 reads CASSLRGDGELFF. Here the CDR3 DNA reads TGCGCCAGCAGCTTGCGCGGGGACGGGGAGCTGTTTTTT.